One and the same sample provided the 31 T cell receptor beta chains below, sequenced in a study of beta chain features in type 1 diabetes. Reverse transcribing all isolated RNA meant expressed TCRB transcripts were sequenced. The method was immunoSEQ multiplex PCR; TCRdb's version includes in-frame clones alone and lacks a portion of them. Of about 150,000 clones in the sample, 7.5% to 10% were seen once. Sequences were obtained from central memory CD4+ T cells from blood. Every receptor here comes from a woman younger than 35 in good health.

The chain joins TRBV7-2 to TRBJ2-3; D not resolved. In germline, CDR1 is SGHTA, CDR2 FQGNSA. Trimming pared 1 base from V and 5 bases from J, leaving 19 bases between. CDR3 length equals 17 residues. CDR3 in DNA: TGTGCCAGCAGCTTAGGTTATACCATCTCAGAACAAGATACGCAGTATTTT. It specifies CASSLGYTISEQDTQYF.

This clone was counted a few times. The chain has TRBV4-3 and TRBJ1-2, with D perhaps matching TRBD1 (6 bases). This CDR3 is built from 16 residues. V was shortened by 4 bases and J by 5 bases, with 20 bases between the two germline ends. Germline V lookup: CDR1 LGHNA, CDR2 YSLEER. Written as DNA, the CDR3 is TGCGCCAGCAGCCTCACCGGGACATCTGGATCTTATGGCTACACCTTC. It specifies CASSLTGTSGSYGYTF.

This chain joins TRBV29-1 and TRBJ2-3, with a weak D call TRBD1 (6 bases). The CDR3 is 12 residues long. Looked up from germline, CDR1 is SQVTM and CDR2 is ANQGSEA. V gave up 4 bases and J gave up 5 bases, with 10 bases separating them. The CDR3 DNA sequence: TGCAGCGTTGTGCAGGGGAAAGATACGCAGTATTTT. Its translation: CSVVQGKDTQYF.

The sample holds a few counts of this clone. V and J are TRBV11-2 and TRBJ2-4, with D tentatively TRBD1 (5 bases). Germline V gene data show CDR1 as SGHAT and CDR2 as FQNNGV. V lost 0 bases and J lost 8, with 17 bases in between. CDR3 length equals 16 residues. CDR3: CASSLDKSTEVHIQYF. CDR3 bases: TGTGCCAGCAGCTTAGATAAGTCGACAGAGGTGCACATTCAGTACTTC.

The gene calls are TRBV5-1 and TRBJ1-1; D not resolved. CDR1 SGHRS and CDR2 YFSETQ come from the germline V gene. This CDR3 region has 14 residues. Trimming left V 0 bases short and J 0 bases short, with 6 bases between. CDR3 nucleotide sequence: TGCGCCAGCAGCTTGGCTCAGATGAACACTGAAGCTTTCTTT. Translating it yields CASSLAQMNTEAFF.

This clone was counted only a few times. V gene TRBV4-2 combines with J gene TRBJ2-3; 10 bases agree with TRBD2. Germline lookup yields CDR1 LGHNA and CDR2 YNFKEQ. The V segment lost 3 bases and the J segment 5 bases; nucleotides outside the gene matches: 8. CDR3 size: 16 residues. Here the CDR3 DNA reads TGTGCCAGCAGCCAGACAGCGGGAGGGCCAGGAGATACGCAGTATTTT. The encoded protein is CASSQTAGGPGDTQYF.

This clone was found a few times. This chain connects TRBV2 to TRBJ1-2; 7 nucleotides agree with TRBD1. Trimming took 4 bases from V and 8 from J; bases not matched to a gene: 4. This CDR3 spans 12 amino acids. Germline V CDR1 and CDR2: SNHLY, FYNNEI. CDR3 nucleotide sequence: TGTGCCAGCAGTGGCCAGGGGGTCGGCTACACCTTC. The encoded protein is CASSGQGVGYTF.

V gene TRBV7-9 combines with J gene TRBJ2-2, with unresolved D. Germline-derived CDR1 and CDR2 are SEHNR and FQNEAQ (reference sequence). This CDR3 region has 14 residues. Between the trimmed V and J ends, which lost 0 bases and 6 bases, there was a span of 8 bases. The CDR3 coding sequence is TGTGCCAGCAGCTTAGCGGGCTATCCCGGGGAGCTGTTTTTT. As protein: CASSLAGYPGELFF. Complete variable domain (other parts from reference TRBV7-9 and TRBJ2-2): DTGVSQNPRHKITKRGQNVTFRCDPISEHNRLYWYRQTLGQGPEFLTYFQNEAQLEKSRLLSDRFSAERPKGSFSTLEIQRTEQGDSAMYLCASSLAGYPGELFFGEGSRLTVL.

This clone was found a few times. This chain links TRBV6-5 with TRBJ2-3; unclear D gene. This CDR3 has 14 amino acids. V dropped 5 bases and J dropped 2 bases, with 11 bases sitting between them. Germline-derived CDR1 and CDR2 are MNHEY and SVGAGI. CDR3 residues: CASSEVSNTDTQYF. As DNA, the CDR3 is TGTGCCAGCAGTGAAGTTTCTAACACAGATACGCAGTATTTT.

About this clone itself: An end of the junction does not agree with germline; a read error may underlie this. V is TRBV4-1 and J is TRBJ2-3, with 10 bases lining up with TRBD2. From germline, CDR1 is MGHRA and CDR2 YSYEKL. The length of the CDR3 is 13 residues. The CDR3 protein is CASSLAGGYTQYF. As DNA, the CDR3 is TGTGCCAGCAGTTTAGCGGGGGGATATACGCAGTATTTT.

The chain has TRBV19 and TRBJ1-2, with TRBD1 identical over 8 bases. The germline gives CDR1 LNHDA, CDR2 SQIVND (reference sequence). V gave up 11 bases and J gave up 4 bases; unmatched junction bases: 6. There are 12 residues in the CDR3. The CDR3 is CAGYRGSYGYTF. CDR3 nucleotides: TGTGCCGGCTACAGGGGGAGCTATGGCTACACCTTC. Full variable domain (missing parts from reference TRBV19 and TRBJ1-2): DGGITQSPKYLFRKEGQNVTLSCEQNLNHDAMYWYRQDPGQGLRLIYYSQIVNDFQKGDIAEGYSVSREKKESFPLTVTSAQKNPTAFYLCAGYRGSYGYTFGSGTRLTVV.

V is TRBV7-8 and J is TRBJ2-7, with 11 bases fitting TRBD2. The J segment lost 1 base and the V segment lost 7 bases, leaving 3 bases of the junction unmatched. From germline, CDR1 is SGHVS and CDR2 FQNEAQ. This CDR3 region has 14 residues. This chain's CDR3 is CASTGTSGSYEQYF. The CDR3 DNA sequence: TGTGCCAGCACCGGGACTAGCGGATCCTACGAGCAGTACTTC.

There are a few counts of this clone. One junction end does not reproduce the germline sequence, and a read error may be involved. Other nucleotide sequences in the sample specify the same CDR3. This chain uses TRBV7-7 with TRBJ2-3, with 7 bases identical to TRBD2. Germline CDR1 SSHAT, CDR2 FNYEAQ (reference sequence). The CDR3 loop spans 14 amino acids. This CDR3 reads CASSPRAGADTQYF. The CDR3 DNA reads TGTGCTAGCAGCCCGAGGGCGGGAGCAGATACGCAGTATTTT.

The sample holds many counts of this clone. Other DNA sequences in the same sample also yield this CDR3. The chain combines TRBV4-2 with TRBJ1-1, with D maybe TRBD1 (6 bases). Germline lookup yields CDR1 LGHNA and CDR2 YNFKEQ. V shed 1 base and J shed 5 bases, with 8 bases lying between them. CDR3 length: 13 residues. The CDR3: CASSQVRGTEAFF. CDR3 coding DNA: TGTGCCAGCAGCCAAGTGAGGGGGACTGAAGCTTTCTTT.

V is TRBV7-9 and J is TRBJ2-3, with a tentative D call TRBD1 (6 bases). Looked up from germline, CDR1 is SEHNR and CDR2 is FQNEAQ (reference sequence). The length of the CDR3 is 16 residues. Trimming pared 4 bases from V and 0 bases from J, leaving 14 bases between. Here the CDR3 DNA reads TGTGCCAGCAGCTCCTCAGGGGTCAGGAGCACAGATACGCAGTATTTT. This sequence encodes CASSSSGVRSTDTQYF.

This clone has ten or more counts. The rearrangement uses TRBV2 and TRBJ1-3; D gene uncertain. V lost 7 bases and J lost 0, with 13 bases in between. The CDR3 is 15 residues long. Germline V gene lookup returns CDR1 SNHLY and CDR2 FYNNEI. DNA for the CDR3: TGTGCCAGCAAGGAGGACGGAAACTCTGGAAACACCATATATTTT. It is translated as CASKEDGNSGNTIYF.

This clone was observed a handful of times. The chain joins TRBV4-3 to TRBJ1-1; D gene unclear. Germline CDR1 reads LGHNA; CDR2 reads YSLEER. Trimming took 1 base from V and 8 from J, leaving 8 bases between them. The CDR3 covers 12 residues. The DNA of the CDR3 is TGCGCCAGCAGCCAAGGTGTGGAGGAAGCTTTCTTT. Residues: CASSQGVEEAFF.

The V and J genes are TRBV18 and TRBJ2-1, with 9 positions matching TRBD1. Trimming removed 1 base from V and 6 bases from J; junction bases left unmatched: 4. The CDR3 runs 15 residues. Germline CDR1 KGHSH, CDR2 LQKENI. DNA for the CDR3: TGTGCCAGCTCACCACGGGGGACAGGGCGCAATGAGCAGTTCTTC. Protein product: CASSPRGTGRNEQFF.

This clone was counted only a few times. J is TRBJ2-1 and V is TRBV4-2; 8 bases align to TRBD1. V was clipped by 5 bases and J by 2 bases; unmatched bases: 14. CDR1 and CDR2 from the germline V gene are LGHNA and YNFKEQ. The CDR3 spans 18 residues. CDR3 sequence reads: CASSDRGQAYSTYNEQFF. The CDR3 DNA is TGTGCCAGCAGCGACCGGGGACAGGCCTATTCGACCTACAATGAGCAGTTCTTC.

This clone was picked up a small number of times. CDR3 region: CASSQVAWQETQYF. CDR3 DNA sequence: TGTGCCAGCAGCCAAGTCGCGTGGCAAGAGACCCAGTACTTC. This chain uses TRBV14 with TRBJ2-5; unclear D gene. The germline gives CDR1 SGHDN, CDR2 FVKESK. The CDR3 is made up of 14 amino acids. Trimming took 1 base from V and 2 from J, leaving 8 bases between them.

The rearrangement joins TRBV6-1 to TRBJ1-1, with a tentative D call TRBD1 (6 bases). CDR3 size: 14 residues. CDR1 is MNHNS, CDR2 SASEGT, per germline. The germline V and J ends were trimmed by 1 base and 11 bases, with 17 bases remaining between them. The CDR3 coding sequence is TGTGCCAGCAGTGAAGTCTACAGGGAAACCGGGGCTTTCTTT. Translating gives CASSEVYRETGAFF.

The rearrangement links TRBV7-3 to TRBJ2-5, with 8 bases fitting TRBD2. The CDR3 covers 13 residues. The V segment lost 5 bases and the J segment 5 bases; nucleotides outside the gene matches: 4. CDR1 is SGHTA, CDR2 FQGTGA, per germline. The CDR3 nucleotides are TGTGCCAGCAGCCCGGGGGGGGTGGAGACCCAGTACTTC. Its translation is CASSPGGVETQYF.

This clone was counted a few times. This chain uses TRBV4-1 with TRBJ2-7; TRBD2 aligns across 8 bases. V gave up 0 bases and J gave up 6 bases; unmatched junction bases: 13. The CDR3 length is 17 residues. Germline V gene data show CDR1 as MGHRA and CDR2 as YSYEKL. The CDR3 here is CASSQDEPPGTRSEQYF. CDR3 coding DNA: TGCGCCAGCAGCCAAGATGAGCCTCCCGGGACTAGAAGCGAGCAGTACTTC.

Only a few counts were recorded for this clone. The chain combines TRBV5-1 with TRBJ2-6, with 8 bases identical to TRBD1. The CDR3 covers 15 residues. CDR1 SGHRS and CDR2 YFSETQ come from the germline V gene. The trim removed 4 bases at V and 9 bases at J, leaving 9 bases unmatched. The CDR3 DNA reads TGCGCCAGCAGCATATCGGGACAGGAAAACAACGTCCTGACTTTC. Translating it yields CASSISGQENNVLTF.

The chain joins TRBV4-2 to TRBJ2-7, with TRBD2 identical over 7 bases. Germline CDR1 LGHNA, CDR2 YNFKEQ. The J segment lost 5 bases and the V segment lost 4 bases, leaving 11 bases of the junction unmatched. The CDR3 sequence is 15 residues long. The CDR3 is CASSPTWGRVDEQYF. In nucleotides, the CDR3 is TGTGCCAGCAGCCCTACCTGGGGGAGGGTTGACGAGCAGTACTTC.

This clone was observed a few times. The chain combines TRBV7-2 with TRBJ1-2; D uncertain. The CDR3 loop spans 15 amino acids. From germline, CDR1 is SGHTA and CDR2 FQGNSA. V was clipped by 5 bases and J by 1 base, with 14 bases between them. CDR3 loop: CASSPLGTVNYGYTF. The CDR3 DNA is TGTGCCAGCAGCCCCTTGGGTACAGTTAACTATGGCTACACCTTC. The whole variable domain, remainder taken from reference TRBV7-2 and TRBJ1-2, is GAGVSQSPSNKVTEKGKDVELRCDPISGHTALYWYRQSLGQGLEFLIYFQGNSAPDKSGLPSDRFSAERTGGSVSTLTIQRTQQEDSAVYLCASSPLGTVNYGYTFGSGTRLTVV.

V gene TRBV15 combines with J gene TRBJ1-2; tentatively, D is TRBD1 (6 bases). Trimming cost V 3 bases and J 3 bases, with 11 bases left between them. Germline CDR1 LNHNV, CDR2 YYDKDF (reference sequence). This CDR3 has 14 amino acids. The CDR3, as DNA: TGTGCCACCAGCAGGGAACAGGGCCACTATGGCTACACCTTC. Translating gives CATSREQGHYGYTF.

This clone was picked up many times. The CDR3 sequence is CASSLPQGEETQYF. The CDR3 DNA is TGCGCCAGCAGCTTACCACAGGGGGAAGAGACCCAGTACTTC. The chain carries TRBV5-1 and TRBJ2-5; 8 positions agree with TRBD1. Looked up from germline, CDR1 is SGHRS and CDR2 is YFSETQ. This CDR3 comprises 14 residues. The V segment lost 2 bases and the J segment 3 bases; nucleotides outside the gene matches: 3. The entire variable domain, with the rest obtained from reference TRBV5-1 and TRBJ2-5, is as follows: KAGVTQTPRYLIKTRGQQVTLSCSPISGHRSVSWYQQTPGQGLQFLFEYFSETQRNKGNFPGRFSGRQFSNSRSEMNVSTLELGDSALYLCASSLPQGEETQYFGPGTRLLVL.

This clone has only a few counts. The CDR3 coding sequence is TGCGCCAGCAGCTATCTACAGGGAAGGGAACAAGAGACCCAGTACTTC. Its translation is CASSYLQGREQETQYF. This chain connects TRBV5-1 to TRBJ2-5, with TRBD1 as a possible D gene (6 bases). CDR3 size: 16 residues. CDR1 and CDR2 (germline): SGHRS, YFSETQ. V was pared by 3 bases and J by 2 bases, with 17 bases between.

This clone was detected a few times. V is TRBV2 and J is TRBJ1-1; 7 bases align to TRBD1. The germline CDR1 and CDR2 sequences are SNHLY and FYNNEI. V shed 6 bases and J 6 bases; nucleotides not matched to a gene: 10. This CDR3 has 14 residues. As DNA, the CDR3 is TGTGCCAGCAGCCCGACAGGGTATGGGGCTGAAGCTTTCTTT. Translating it yields CASSPTGYGAEAFF.

The DNA of the CDR3 is TGCGCCAGCAGCCAAGATTGGGGGGGTGACACTGAAGCTTTCTTT. Translating gives CASSQDWGGDTEAFF. The chain recombines TRBV4-3 with TRBJ1-1; D may be TRBD1 (5 bases). This CDR3 has 15 amino acids. Trimming left V 0 bases short and J 3 bases short, with 11 bases between. The germline CDR1 and CDR2 sequences are LGHNA and YSLEER.